Below are 22 T cell receptor beta chains sequenced from a single sample in a study of blood T cell repertoires in COVID-19. Only in-frame clones appear in the TCRdb table, and some are missing; sequencing was by immunoSEQ multiplex PCR. The sample comprises 220,000 or so clones, 80% to 85% of which are singletons, and 5.5% to 7.5% rests with the top ten. The sequenced sample consisted of PBMCs or T cells enriched from blood (not recorded which). Source of these receptors: a woman aged 40 to 50 who had recovered from COVID-19.

The chain carries TRBV11-2 and TRBJ1-1; 8 bases align to TRBD1. The CDR3 is 15 amino acids. Germline assignment: CDR1 SGHAT and CDR2 FQNNGV. The junction had 9 bases not matched to a gene; V was cut back by 4 bases and J by 5 bases. CDR3 region: CASSSRPGGLTEAFF. DNA for the CDR3: TGTGCCAGCAGCTCCCGGCCAGGGGGCTTGACTGAAGCTTTCTTT.

This clone was counted once. The chain combines TRBV20-1 with TRBJ2-1; a weak D match, TRBD2 (7 bases). The CDR3 spans 11 residues. With 5 bases removed from V and 10 bases from J, the gap between germline ends came to 12 bases. CDR1 and CDR2 (germline): DFQATT, SNEGSKA (reference sequence). The CDR3, as DNA: TGCAGTGCTGGGGGAGGGGGGGAGCAGTTCTTC. It encodes CSAGGGGEQFF.

This chain uses TRBV5-6 with TRBJ2-3; D is ambiguous. V gave up 4 bases and J gave up 5 bases, with 17 bases separating them. This CDR3 has 15 residues. Germline CDR1 SGHDT, CDR2 YYEEEE. The CDR3 DNA reads TGTGCCAGCAGCCCCGATCGGGTTCGTTTAGATACGCAGTATTTT. Translation gives CASSPDRVRLDTQYF.

V gene TRBV19 combines with J gene TRBJ1-4, with D tentatively TRBD1 (6 bases). Trimming shortened V by 4 bases and J by 8 bases, and 14 bases separated the two germline ends. This CDR3 contains 14 residues. CDR1 is LNHDA and CDR2 is SQIVND in the germline V gene (reference sequence). DNA for the CDR3: TGTGCCAGTAGTACCGGACAGTTGGGAGAAAAACTGTTTTTT. Translated: CASSTGQLGEKLFF.

This chain joins TRBV15 and TRBJ2-7; TRBD1 is a possible D gene (5 bases). V lost 5 bases to trimming and J lost 4 bases, with 12 bases between them. The V gene's germline CDR1 is LNHNV and CDR2 YYDKDF (reference sequence). The CDR3 is made up of 13 amino acids. The CDR3 loop reads CATSRDRPYEQYF. The CDR3 DNA reads TGTGCCACCAGCCGCGACAGACCATACGAGCAGTACTTC.

In its sample, this clone was seen once. The chain combines TRBV11-3 with TRBJ2-2; D unresolved. V lost 2 bases to trimming and J lost 4 bases, with 14 bases between them. The CDR3 consists of 16 residues. Germline loops: CDR1 SGHNT, CDR2 YENEEA. The CDR3 protein is CASSLLPSRLTGELFF. The CDR3 DNA sequence: TGTGCCAGCAGCTTACTCCCCAGCAGGCTCACCGGGGAGCTGTTTTTT.

J is TRBJ1-1 and V is TRBV7-2, with 9 bases aligning to TRBD1. The CDR3 runs to 18 residues. V gave up 0 bases and J gave up 5 bases; unmatched junction bases: 13. Germline V gene lookup returns CDR1 SGHTA and CDR2 FQGNSA. CDR3 protein: CASSLAPGTGPRRTEAFF. The CDR3 nucleotides are TGTGCCAGCAGCTTAGCTCCCGGGACAGGGCCGCGGAGGACTGAAGCTTTCTTT.

This rearrangement joins TRBV6-2 or TRBV6-3 to TRBJ1-1, with 7 bases aligning to TRBD1. Per germline, CDR1 MNHEY and CDR2 SVGEGT. CDR3 length: 15 amino acids. With 4 bases clipped from V and 4 bases from J, the junction kept 9 bases outside the gene matches. The CDR3 sequence is CASSWRGGGVTEAFF. DNA of the CDR3: TGTGCCAGCAGTTGGCGAGGGGGCGGTGTCACTGAAGCTTTCTTT.

The chain links TRBV3-1 (or the pseudogene TRBV3-2) to TRBJ2-1; TRBD2 matches at 8 bases. The CDR3 runs to 15 residues. The V and J ends lost 0 bases and 15 bases, in that order; junction bases with no gene match: 13. The germline CDR1 and CDR2 sequences are LGHDT and YNNKEL (reference sequence). This CDR3 is CASSQDSAGGSILFF. The CDR3 region has the DNA TGTGCCAGCAGCCAAGATTCGGCGGGAGGCTCAATCTTGTTCTTC.

J is TRBJ2-1 and V is TRBV27; possible D gene TRBD2, 6 bases. This CDR3 spans 15 amino acids. V was shortened by 5 bases and J by 0 bases, with 11 bases between the two germline ends. CDR1 is MNHEY, CDR2 SMNVEV, per germline (reference sequence). The CDR3 protein is CASSQTRLSYNEQFF. The CDR3 bases are TGTGCCAGCAGTCAGACTAGACTCTCCTACAATGAGCAGTTCTTC.

The CDR3 DNA follows: TGTGCCAGCAGCTTAGGGCAGGTGAATGAAAAACTGTTTTTT. Translating gives CASSLGQVNEKLFF. The chain joins TRBV7-9 to TRBJ1-4; D not certain. The CDR3 has 14 residues. Trimming took off 1 base at V and 5 bases at J, with 8 bases between the two ends. Per germline, CDR1 SEHNR and CDR2 FQNEAQ (reference sequence).

The chain is built from TRBV28 and TRBJ2-5; 10 nucleotides match TRBD2. Germline lookup yields CDR1 MDHEN and CDR2 SYDVKM. V lost 3 bases to trimming and J lost 2 bases; unmatched junction nucleotides: 3. This CDR3 is 15 amino acids long. CDR3 residues: CASSLVAGGQETQYF. As DNA, the CDR3 is TGTGCCAGCAGTTTGGTAGCGGGAGGTCAAGAGACCCAGTACTTC.

This clone was seen only a few times. The chain employs TRBV7-9 and TRBJ1-2; D possibly corresponds to TRBD1 (6 bases). The germline V and J ends were trimmed by 1 base and 1 base, with 13 bases remaining between them. From germline, CDR1 is SEHNR and CDR2 FQNEAQ (reference sequence). The CDR3 runs 16 residues. The chain's CDR3 is CASSLGAGADNYGYTF. DNA of the CDR3: TGTGCCAGCAGCTTAGGAGCAGGGGCTGATAACTATGGCTACACCTTC.

This chain links TRBV28 with TRBJ1-1; the D gene is possibly TRBD1 (5 bases). Trimming removed 4 bases from V and 5 bases from J, with 14 bases in between. Per the germline V gene, CDR1 is MDHEN and CDR2 is SYDVKM. This CDR3 region has 14 residues. The CDR3: CASSSMGEGTEAFF. In DNA, the CDR3 is TGTGCCAGCAGTTCCATGGGGGAGGGAACTGAAGCTTTCTTT.

This clone showed up just once. The V and J genes are TRBV11-2 and TRBJ2-7; TRBD2 is a possible D gene (6 bases). Deletions cut 6 bases from V and 0 bases from J, with 18 bases between. The CDR3 has 16 residues. Germline CDR1 and CDR2: SGHAT and FQNNGV. CDR3 in amino acids: CASSPISGMNSYEQYF. The CDR3 nucleotides read TGTGCCAGCAGTCCGATTAGCGGTATGAACTCCTACGAGCAGTACTTC. Based on the CDR3 plus reference TRBV11-2 and TRBJ2-7, the full variable domain is EAGVAQSPRYKIIEKRQSVAFWCNPISGHATLYWYQQILGQGPKLLIQFQNNGVVDDSQLPKDRFSAERLKGVDSTLKIQPAKLEDSAVYLCASSPISGMNSYEQYFGPGTRLTVT.

The rearrangement uses TRBV30 and TRBJ1-6; D perhaps matches TRBD1 (6 bases). This CDR3 has 13 residues. Trimming left V 4 bases short and J 6 bases short, with 10 bases between. The germline V gene encodes CDR1 GTSNPN and CDR2 SVGIG (reference sequence). The CDR3 loop is CAWNSRGNSPLHF. The CDR3 DNA is TGTGCCTGGAATAGCAGGGGTAATTCACCCCTCCACTTT.

The chain employs TRBV3-1 (or the pseudogene TRBV3-2) and TRBJ1-2; D may be TRBD1 (5 bases). V lost 8 bases and J lost 8, with 18 bases in between. Germline V gene sequence: CDR1 LGHDT, CDR2 YNNKEL (reference sequence). There are 13 residues in the CDR3. The CDR3 loop reads CASWTRGSAGYTF. Here the CDR3 DNA reads TGTGCCAGCTGGACACGGGGGTCTGCCGGCTACACCTTC.

The rearrangement links TRBV11-3 to TRBJ1-1; 7 bases align to TRBD1. The V and J ends lost 3 bases and 1 base, in that order; junction bases with no gene match: 2. The CDR3 sequence is 14 residues long. Germline V gene sequence: CDR1 SGHNT, CDR2 YENEEA. DNA of the CDR3: TGTGCCAGCAGCTTCAGACAGGGGAACACTGAAGCTTTCTTT. Amino acid sequence: CASSFRQGNTEAFF.

The chain recombines TRBV5-1 with TRBJ1-4; D possibly corresponds to TRBD1 (6 bases). The V gene lost 3 bases and the J gene lost 3 bases, with 12 bases spanning the gap. This CDR3 comprises 15 residues. Germline V CDR1 and CDR2: SGHRS, YFSETQ. DNA for the CDR3: TGCGCCAGCAGCTCCGGACAGCTGGCTAATGAAAAACTGTTTTTT. Translating it yields CASSSGQLANEKLFF.

CDR3 sequence: CASSLDEGGPNEQFF. The CDR3 DNA sequence: TGTGCCAGCAGCTTAGATGAGGGAGGACCCAATGAGCAGTTCTTC. The chain uses TRBV7-8 and TRBJ2-1; possibly TRBD2 for D (6 bases). The V end lost 1 base, the J end lost 6 bases, and 13 bases lay between the germline ends. Germline V lookup: CDR1 SGHVS, CDR2 FQNEAQ. The CDR3 extends over 15 amino acids.

The chain links TRBV10-3 to TRBJ2-7, with D maybe TRBD1 (6 bases). From germline, CDR1 is ENHRY and CDR2 SYGVKD. The CDR3 sequence is 12 residues long. Trimming shortened V by 7 bases and J by 0 bases, and 7 bases separated the two germline ends. CDR3 DNA sequence: TGTGCCATCAAGGGGGACTCCTACGAGCAGTACTTC. It translates to CAIKGDSYEQYF.

The chain recombines TRBV4-1 with TRBJ2-5, with D tentatively TRBD2 (6 bases). The length of the CDR3 is 18 residues. V lost 4 bases and J lost 1, with 22 bases in between. The germline CDR1 and CDR2 sequences are MGHRA and YSYEKL. CDR3 in amino acids: CASSLSTVYGTSQETQYF. CDR3 bases: TGCGCCAGCAGCCTTTCGACGGTATACGGGACTTCCCAAGAGACCCAGTACTTC.